This record covers a single T cell receptor beta chain. The data originate from a study of blood T cell repertoires in COVID-19. Per the original methods: Reference gene primer amplification yielded estimated nucleated cell counts. TCRdb's table, derived via immunoSEQ multiplex PCR, lists solely in-frame clones and lacks some. For V, J and clone size, that table is used; D and trimming come from the DNA. The top ten hold approximately 9.4% of the sample, which has fewer than 200,000 clones, approximately 88% seen once. Trimming shortened V by 9 bases and J by 6 bases, and 20 bases separated the two germline ends. The CDR3 runs 14 residues. Germline V lookup: CDR1 MRHNA, CDR2 SNTAGT.

The rearrangement uses TRBV6-4 and TRBJ1-2, with a tentative D call TRBD1 (6 bases). The sequence was obtained from a woman aged 18-29 years who had recovered from COVID-19. Input material: PBMCs or T cells enriched from blood (not recorded which). The CDR3 here is CASTGTHEIHGYTF. The CDR3 DNA reads as TGTGCCAGTACCGGGACACATGAGATCCATGGCTACACCTTC.